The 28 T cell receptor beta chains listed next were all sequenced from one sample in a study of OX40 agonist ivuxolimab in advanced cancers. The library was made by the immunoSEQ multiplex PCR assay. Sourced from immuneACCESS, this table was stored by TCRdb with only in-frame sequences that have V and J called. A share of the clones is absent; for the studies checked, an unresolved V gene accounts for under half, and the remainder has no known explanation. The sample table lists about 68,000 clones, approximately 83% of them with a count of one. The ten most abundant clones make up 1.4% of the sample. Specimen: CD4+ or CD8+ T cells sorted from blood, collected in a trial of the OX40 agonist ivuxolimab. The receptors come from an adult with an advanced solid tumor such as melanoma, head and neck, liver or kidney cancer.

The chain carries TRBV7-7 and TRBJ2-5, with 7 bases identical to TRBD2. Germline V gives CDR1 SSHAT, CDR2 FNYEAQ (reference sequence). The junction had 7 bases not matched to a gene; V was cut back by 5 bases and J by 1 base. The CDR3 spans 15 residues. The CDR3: CASSQREGIQETQYF. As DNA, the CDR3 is TGTGCCAGCAGCCAAAGGGAGGGGATCCAAGAGACCCAGTACTTC.

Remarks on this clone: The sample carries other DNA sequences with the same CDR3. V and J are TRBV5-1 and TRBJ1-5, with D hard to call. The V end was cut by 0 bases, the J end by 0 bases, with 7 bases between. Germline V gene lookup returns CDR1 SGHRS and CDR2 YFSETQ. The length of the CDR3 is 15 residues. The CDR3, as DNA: TGCGCCAGCAGCTTGGACAGCTATAGCAATCAGCCCCAGCATTTT. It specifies CASSLDSYSNQPQHF.

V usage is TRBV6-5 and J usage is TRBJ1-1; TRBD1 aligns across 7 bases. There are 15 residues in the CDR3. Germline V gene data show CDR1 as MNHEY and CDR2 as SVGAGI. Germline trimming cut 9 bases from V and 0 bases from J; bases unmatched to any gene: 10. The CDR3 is CASNRDSPLNTEAFF. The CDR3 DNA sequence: TGTGCCAGTAACCGGGACAGCCCCTTGAACACTGAAGCTTTCTTT.

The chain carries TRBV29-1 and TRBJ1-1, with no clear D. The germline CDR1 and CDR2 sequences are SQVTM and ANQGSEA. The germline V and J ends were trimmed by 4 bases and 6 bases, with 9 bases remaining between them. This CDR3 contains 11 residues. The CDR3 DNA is TGCAGCGTTGGGAGCACGGCTGAAGCTTTCTTT. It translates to CSVGSTAEAFF. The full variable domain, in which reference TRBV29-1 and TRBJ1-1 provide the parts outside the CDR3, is SAVISQKPSRDICQRGTSLTIQCQVDSQVTMMFWYRQQPGQSLTLIATANQGSEATYESGFVIDKFPISRPNLTFSTLTVSNMSPEDSSIYLCSVGSTAEAFFGQGTRLTVV.

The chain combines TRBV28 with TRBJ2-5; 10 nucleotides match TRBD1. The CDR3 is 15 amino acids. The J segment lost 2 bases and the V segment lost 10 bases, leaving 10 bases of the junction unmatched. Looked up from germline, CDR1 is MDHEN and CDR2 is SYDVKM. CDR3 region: CATNPGQGIQETQYF. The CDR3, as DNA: TGTGCCACTAATCCGGGACAGGGGATACAAGAGACCCAGTACTTC.

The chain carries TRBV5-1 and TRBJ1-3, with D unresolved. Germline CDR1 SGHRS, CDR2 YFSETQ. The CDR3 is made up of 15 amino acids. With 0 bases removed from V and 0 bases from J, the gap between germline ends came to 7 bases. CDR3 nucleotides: TGCGCCAGCAGCTTGGATGGGAGCTCTGGAAACACCATATATTTT. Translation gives CASSLDGSSGNTIYF. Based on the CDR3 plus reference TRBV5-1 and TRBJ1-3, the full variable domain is KAGVTQTPRYLIKTRGQQVTLSCSPISGHRSVSWYQQTPGQGLQFLFEYFSETQRNKGNFPGRFSGRQFSNSRSEMNVSTLELGDSALYLCASSLDGSSGNTIYFGEGSWLTVV.

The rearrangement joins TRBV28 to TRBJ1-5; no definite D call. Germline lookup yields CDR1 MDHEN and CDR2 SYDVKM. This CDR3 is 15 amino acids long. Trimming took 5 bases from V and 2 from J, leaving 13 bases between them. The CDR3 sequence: CASSLPGSRNQPQHF. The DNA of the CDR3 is TGTGCCAGCAGTCTTCCAGGTAGCCGCAATCAGCCCCAGCATTTT.

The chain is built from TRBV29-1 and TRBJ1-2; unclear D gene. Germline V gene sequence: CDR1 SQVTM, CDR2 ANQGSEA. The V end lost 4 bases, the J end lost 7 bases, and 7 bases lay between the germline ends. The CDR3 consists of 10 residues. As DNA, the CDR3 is TGCAGCGTTGCCGCAGGTGGCTACACCTTC. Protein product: CSVAAGGYTF.

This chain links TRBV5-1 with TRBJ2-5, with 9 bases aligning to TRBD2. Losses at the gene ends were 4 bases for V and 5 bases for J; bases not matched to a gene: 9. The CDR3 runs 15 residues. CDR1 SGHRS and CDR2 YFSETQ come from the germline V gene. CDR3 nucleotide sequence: TGCGCCAGCAGCAGATCGTCTACTAGCGGGGAGACCCAGTACTTC. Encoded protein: CASSRSSTSGETQYF.

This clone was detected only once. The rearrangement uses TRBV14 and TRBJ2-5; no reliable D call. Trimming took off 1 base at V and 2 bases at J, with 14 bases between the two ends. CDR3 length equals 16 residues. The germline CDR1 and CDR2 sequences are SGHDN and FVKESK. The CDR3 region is CASSQGLGVGQETQYF. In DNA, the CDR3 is TGTGCCAGCAGCCAAGGCCTTGGGGTGGGGCAAGAGACCCAGTACTTC.

CDR3 residues: CASSYSGGRNTQYF. CDR3 in DNA: TGTGCCAGCAGTTACAGCGGGGGTAGAAATACGCAGTATTTT. V gene TRBV6-6 combines with J gene TRBJ2-3, with 8 bases fitting TRBD2. This CDR3 is 14 amino acids long. Germline V gives CDR1 MNHNY, CDR2 SVGAGI (reference sequence). V shed 2 bases and J 7 bases; nucleotides not matched to a gene: 5.

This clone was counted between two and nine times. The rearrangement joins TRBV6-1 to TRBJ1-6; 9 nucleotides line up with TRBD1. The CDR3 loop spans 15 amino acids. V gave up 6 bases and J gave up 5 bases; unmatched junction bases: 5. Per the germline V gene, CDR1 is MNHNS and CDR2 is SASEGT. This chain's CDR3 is CASRTTGGNNSPLHF. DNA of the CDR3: TGTGCCAGCAGAACCACAGGGGGCAATAATTCACCCCTCCACTTT.

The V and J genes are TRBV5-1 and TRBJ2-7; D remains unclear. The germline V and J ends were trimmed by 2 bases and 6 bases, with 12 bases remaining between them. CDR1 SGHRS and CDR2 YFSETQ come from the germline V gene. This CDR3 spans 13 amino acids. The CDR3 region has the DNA TGCGCCAGCAGCTTTGATATCTGGGGCGAGCAGTACTTC. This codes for CASSFDIWGEQYF.

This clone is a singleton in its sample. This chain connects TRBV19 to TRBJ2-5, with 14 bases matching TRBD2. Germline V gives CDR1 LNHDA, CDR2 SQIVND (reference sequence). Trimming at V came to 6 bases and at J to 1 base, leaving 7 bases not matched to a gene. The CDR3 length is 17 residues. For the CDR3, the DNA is TGTGCCAGTAGCCCGGGACTAGCGGGGGCAAGCCAAGAGACCCAGTACTTC. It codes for CASSPGLAGASQETQYF.

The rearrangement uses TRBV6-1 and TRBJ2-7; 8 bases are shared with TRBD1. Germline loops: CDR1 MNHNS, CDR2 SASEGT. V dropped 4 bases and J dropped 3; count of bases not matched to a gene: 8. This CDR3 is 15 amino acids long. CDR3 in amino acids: CASSVVVGQGYEQYF. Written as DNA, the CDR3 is TGTGCCAGCAGTGTGGTTGTAGGACAGGGCTACGAGCAGTACTTC.

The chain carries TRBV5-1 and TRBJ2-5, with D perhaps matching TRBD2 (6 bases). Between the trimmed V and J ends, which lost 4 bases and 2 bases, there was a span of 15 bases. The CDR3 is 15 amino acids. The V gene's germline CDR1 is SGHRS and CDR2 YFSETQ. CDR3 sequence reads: CASSVSGTPQETQYF. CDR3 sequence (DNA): TGCGCCAGCAGCGTATCCGGGACTCCGCAAGAGACCCAGTACTTC.

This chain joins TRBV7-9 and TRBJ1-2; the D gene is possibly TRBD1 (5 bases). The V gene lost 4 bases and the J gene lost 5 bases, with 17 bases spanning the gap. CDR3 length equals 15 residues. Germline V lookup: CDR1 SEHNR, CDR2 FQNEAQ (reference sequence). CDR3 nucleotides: TGTGCCAGCAGCTCCAGCGGGGGTTCCTCATATGGCTACACCTTC. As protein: CASSSSGGSSYGYTF.

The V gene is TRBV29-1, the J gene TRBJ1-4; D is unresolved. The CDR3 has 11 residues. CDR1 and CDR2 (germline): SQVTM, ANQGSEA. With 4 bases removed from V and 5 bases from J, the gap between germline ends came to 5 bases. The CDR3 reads CSVARNEKLFF. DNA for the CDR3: TGCAGCGTTGCCAGAAATGAAAAACTGTTTTTT.

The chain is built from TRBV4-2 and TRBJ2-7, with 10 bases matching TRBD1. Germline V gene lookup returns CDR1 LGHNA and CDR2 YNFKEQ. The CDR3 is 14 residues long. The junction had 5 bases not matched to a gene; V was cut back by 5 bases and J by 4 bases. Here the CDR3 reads CASSSGTGAYEQYF. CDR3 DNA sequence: TGTGCCAGCAGCTCCGGGACAGGGGCTTACGAGCAGTACTTC.

The CDR3 nucleotides read TGTGCCATCAGTGAGATGTTGGCTAGCGGGGGGAAAGAGACCCAGTACTTC. Translated, it gives CAISEMLASGGKETQYF. The chain employs TRBV10-3 and TRBJ2-5, with 11 bases matching TRBD2. The CDR3 is 17 residues long. V was pared by 2 bases and J by 3 bases, with 8 bases of the junction left unmatched. Germline V gene lookup returns CDR1 ENHRY and CDR2 SYGVKD.

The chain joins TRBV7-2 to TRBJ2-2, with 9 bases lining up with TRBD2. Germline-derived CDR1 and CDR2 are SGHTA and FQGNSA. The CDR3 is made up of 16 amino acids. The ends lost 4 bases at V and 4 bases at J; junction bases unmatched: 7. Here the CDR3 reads CASSSPSGVFTGELFF. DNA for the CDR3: TGTGCCAGCAGCTCGCCTAGCGGGGTGTTCACCGGGGAGCTGTTTTTT.

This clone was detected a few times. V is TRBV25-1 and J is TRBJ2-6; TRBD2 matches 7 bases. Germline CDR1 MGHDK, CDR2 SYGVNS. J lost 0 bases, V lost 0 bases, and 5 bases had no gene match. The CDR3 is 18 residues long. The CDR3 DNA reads TGTGCCAGCAGTGAATATGGCGGGGGAGGCTCTGGGGCCAACGTCCTGACTTTC. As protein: CASSEYGGGGSGANVLTF.

CDR3 sequence (DNA): TGTGCCAGCAGTACGGACGGGGGCGGGAAGCCCCAGCATTTT. Its protein is CASSTDGGGKPQHF. The V and J genes are TRBV6-5 and TRBJ1-5; D possibly corresponds to TRBD1 (6 bases). The CDR3 totals 14 residues. The V and J ends lost 5 bases and 8 bases respectively, with 16 bases between them. In germline, CDR1 is MNHEY, CDR2 SVGAGI.

In nucleotides, the CDR3 is TGCAGCGTTGATCCCACACCGGGACTTCCCCCGGTTGAGCAGTTCTTC. Protein product: CSVDPTPGLPPVEQFF. This chain links TRBV29-1 with TRBJ2-1; the D gene is possibly TRBD2 (6 bases). V was clipped by 3 bases and J by 9 bases, with 24 bases between them. In germline, CDR1 is SQVTM, CDR2 ANQGSEA. There are 16 residues in the CDR3.

The CDR3 DNA reads TGTGCCAGCAGTGCGCAGGGGGCCCTCAATCAGCCCCAGCATTTT. It encodes CASSAQGALNQPQHF. V gene TRBV25-1 combines with J gene TRBJ1-5; 8 bases fit TRBD1. Looked up from germline, CDR1 is MGHDK and CDR2 is SYGVNS. This CDR3 comprises 15 residues. V was pared by 4 bases and J by 3 bases, with 5 bases of the junction left unmatched.

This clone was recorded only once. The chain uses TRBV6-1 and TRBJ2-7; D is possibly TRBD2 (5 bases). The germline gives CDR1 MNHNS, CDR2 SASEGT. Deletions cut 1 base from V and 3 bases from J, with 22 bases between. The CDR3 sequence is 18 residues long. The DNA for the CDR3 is TGTGCCAGCAGTGAAGGATTAGGGCATGTCGCGGGTAACTACGAGCAGTACTTC. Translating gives CASSEGLGHVAGNYEQYF.

CDR3 amino acids: CASSKPEGGNYGYTF. CDR3 nucleotides: TGTGCCAGCAGTAAGCCCGAGGGGGGGAACTATGGCTACACCTTC. The chain couples TRBV6-5 to TRBJ1-2, with D possibly matching TRBD1 (6 bases). Germline assignment: CDR1 MNHEY and CDR2 SVGAGI. V dropped 5 bases and J dropped 2 bases, with 15 bases sitting between them. The CDR3 covers 15 residues.

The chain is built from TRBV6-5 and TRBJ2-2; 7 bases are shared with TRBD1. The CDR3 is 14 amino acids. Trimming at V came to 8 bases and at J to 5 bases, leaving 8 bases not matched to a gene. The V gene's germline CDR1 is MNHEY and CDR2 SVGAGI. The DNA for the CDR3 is TGTGCCAGCGTAGGAGACAGGGTAACCGGGGAGCTGTTTTTT. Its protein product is CASVGDRVTGELFF.